The clone carrying this T cell receptor beta chain was detected ten times or more. The data were obtained in a study of CD8 T cells in ankylosing spondylitis. This CDR3 comprises 15 residues. With 5 bases clipped from V and 1 base from J, the junction kept 7 bases outside the gene matches. Germline V CDR1 and CDR2: SGHTA, FQGNSA. TCRdb recomputed calls from the 5' RACE reads with MiXCR, one row per CDR3 protein. Counted here are about 140,000 distinct CDR3 sequences, 7.3% occurring once; the ten biggest clones make up around 11%. Sequencing used blood, either unsorted or a sorted T cell fraction (not recorded which). This chain links TRBV7-2 with TRBJ2-5, with 7 positions matching TRBD2. The origin of this receptor is a female donor with ankylosing spondylitis or in good health (not recorded which). The CDR3 nucleotides read TGTGCCAGCAGCCAATTATCGGGGGGCCAAGAGACCCAGTACTTC. Its translation: CASSQLSGGQETQYF.